Following are 13 T cell receptor beta chains from one sample sequenced in a study of molecular identifiers for immune sequencing clone quantification. TCRdb independently ran MiXCR on the PCR reads; one entry per CDR3 protein. The sample holds tens of thousands of distinct CDR3 sequences, about 18% seen once. The sequenced sample consisted of naive CD8+ T cells from blood, with Jurkat cell RNA spiked in. Subset given: FACS-sorted CD8+CD4-CCR7+CD45RA+ naive T cells. The receptors stem from a human donor in good health. Some libraries in this study had Jurkat cell RNA spiked in.

This clonotype has only a few counts. The chain combines TRBV7-9 with TRBJ2-6; D tentatively reads TRBD1 or TRBD2 (5 bases each). The CDR3 contains 17 residues. Germline CDR1 reads SEHNR; CDR2 reads FQNEAQ (reference sequence). Trimming took off 1 base at V and 0 bases at J, with 10 bases between the two ends. CDR3 in amino acids: CASSLGGRISGANVLTF. DNA of the CDR3: TGTGCCAGCAGCTTAGGGGGACGGATCTCTGGGGCCAACGTCCTGACTTTC.

Note on this clonotype: This may be a read error, as it is one base from a much larger clone. The rearrangement links TRBV29-1 to TRBJ2-1; D is perhaps TRBD2 (5 bases). The CDR3 is 11 amino acids. Germline V CDR1 and CDR2: SQVTM, ANQGSEA. The CDR3 region is CSVTERGEQLF. As DNA, the CDR3 is TGCAGCGTTACAGAACGGGGTGAGCAGCTCTTC.

There are many counts of this clonotype. This rearrangement joins TRBV4-3 to TRBJ1-1, with D possibly matching TRBD1 (6 bases). V was cut by 0 bases and J by 5 bases, with 10 bases left in between. The CDR3 sequence is 14 residues long. Per the germline V gene, CDR1 is LGHNA and CDR2 is YSLEER. The CDR3 DNA follows: TGCGCCAGCAGCCAAGACAGGGGAGTAACTGAAGCTTTCTTT. It translates to CASSQDRGVTEAFF.

This clonotype was detected many times. The chain carries TRBV10-3 and TRBJ2-5; 12 bases match TRBD2. The CDR3 is made up of 16 amino acids. The germline V gene encodes CDR1 ENHRY and CDR2 SYGVKD. The V gene end was trimmed by 3 bases and the J gene end by 2 bases; junction bases not matched to a gene: 4. The CDR3 DNA follows: TGTGCCATCAGTGATCATCTAGCGGGAGGGCAAGAGACCCAGTACTTC. Translation: CAISDHLAGGQETQYF.

This clonotype was detected ten times or more. This chain links TRBV7-9 with TRBJ2-3; D call uncertain. The CDR3 totals 14 residues. V was shortened by 5 bases and J by 4 bases, with 13 bases between the two germline ends. In germline, CDR1 is SEHNR, CDR2 FQNEAQ (reference sequence). CDR3 in DNA: TGTGCCAGCAGCACAGAACTGGCCCCAGATACGCAGTATTTT. It yields the protein CASSTELAPDTQYF.

Comment on this clonotype: With a much larger clone just one base away, this may be a read error. The chain is built from TRBV4-3 and TRBJ2-2; 11 bases are a match to TRBD2. This CDR3 region has 19 residues. Germline CDR1 reads LGHNA; CDR2 reads YSLEER. The CDR3 spells CASSQDLASGGSLTRELFF. CDR3 coding DNA: TGCGCCAGCAGCCAAGATTTGGCTAGCGGGGGGTCTCTCACCAGGGAGCTGTTTTTT.

This clonotype has ten or more counts. The chain joins TRBV30 to TRBJ1-1, with 7 nucleotides matching TRBD1. The V gene's germline CDR1 is GTSNPN and CDR2 SVGIG (reference sequence). The V gene end was trimmed by 0 bases and the J gene end by 4 bases; junction bases not matched to a gene: 2. CDR3 length equals 13 residues. The chain's CDR3 is CAWSVDRVTEAFF. As DNA, the CDR3 is TGTGCCTGGAGTGTCGACAGGGTCACTGAAGCTTTCTTT.

This clonotype was picked up many times. This chain uses TRBV4-3 with TRBJ2-7, with TRBD1 matching 11 bases. V was clipped by 1 base and J by 3 bases; unmatched bases: 2. Germline V gives CDR1 LGHNA, CDR2 YSLEER. The CDR3 runs 15 residues. Here the CDR3 DNA reads TGCGCCAGCAGCCAAGGGACAGGGGGCTACTACGAGCAGTACTTC. Protein sequence: CASSQGTGGYYEQYF.

At least ten counts were recorded for this clonotype. The J gene is TRBJ2-7, the V gene TRBV27, with 9 bases fitting TRBD1. Germline CDR1 and CDR2: MNHEY and SMNVEV (reference sequence). The CDR3 spans 13 residues. After removal of 4 bases from V and 6 bases from J, the junction contained 4 bases not matched to a gene. CDR3 loop: CASSSGTGFEQYF. Here the CDR3 DNA reads TGTGCCAGCAGTTCCGGGACAGGGTTCGAGCAGTACTTC.

This clonotype was detected many times. The chain employs TRBV4-3 and TRBJ1-4; D might be TRBD1 (5 bases). This CDR3 comprises 15 residues. V gave up 0 bases and J gave up 4 bases, with 9 bases separating them. Looked up from germline, CDR1 is LGHNA and CDR2 is YSLEER. Written as DNA, the CDR3 is TGCGCCAGCAGCCAAGATCCAGGGAGTAATGAAAAACTGTTTTTT. Encoded protein: CASSQDPGSNEKLFF.

This chain links TRBV3-1 with TRBJ2-4; tentative D call: TRBD1 (6 bases). The CDR3 runs to 15 residues. CDR1 is LGHDT, CDR2 YNNKEL, per germline (reference sequence). V lost 1 base to trimming and J lost 1 base, with 8 bases between them. This CDR3 reads CASSQVDRAKNIQYF. For the CDR3, the DNA is TGTGCCAGCAGCCAAGTCGACAGGGCCAAAAACATTCAGTACTTC.

This clonotype came up many times. The rearrangement uses TRBV9 and TRBJ1-1; D is possibly TRBD1 (6 bases). The length of the CDR3 is 13 residues. From germline, CDR1 is SGDLS and CDR2 YYNGEE. Between the trimmed V and J ends, which lost 4 bases and 8 bases, there was a span of 15 bases. The DNA of the CDR3 is TGTGCCAGCAGCTCTTCCGGGACATCCGAAGCTTTCTTT. It codes for CASSSSGTSEAFF.

This clonotype was counted once. This sequence may be a read error, since a much larger clone differs from it by one base. The CDR3 nucleotides are TGCGCCGGCAGCCAACAGGGCGTAGAGCAGTTCTTC. Protein: CAGSQQGVEQFF. The V gene is TRBV4-1, the J gene TRBJ2-1; weak D call: TRBD1 (6 bases). The CDR3 totals 12 residues. The germline CDR1 and CDR2 sequences are MGHRA and YSYEKL.